Given below is one T cell receptor beta chain in context. The antigen remains undetermined. These data come from a study of persistence of HIV-infected CD4 T cells. An overlapping HIV-1 Gag peptide pool stimulated these cells at 0.95 to 1 ug/peptide/mL. CD40L-negative CD69-negative CD45RO-high memory CD4+ T cells were sorted as populations depleted of antigen-responding cells. Germline V CDR1 and CDR2: SNHLY, FYNNEI. V lost 6 bases and J lost 3; bases outside the gene matches: 5. The CDR3 contains 13 residues. Sequencing used immunoSEQ version 4 in survey mode. Generated by immunoSEQ multiplex PCR, the TCRdb table keeps only in-frame clones and is missing some. Counted here are about 64,000 clones, less than 85% occurring once; the ten biggest clones make up 1.7%.

This sequence was found in an adult man with HIV who was CMV-seropositive. The material was CD4+ T cells sorted from PBMCs after roughly 19-hour stimulation, obtained from a patient who received antiretroviral therapy. The V and J genes are TRBV2 and TRBJ2-7, with TRBD1 matching 7 bases. This chain's CDR3 is CASSQGQDYEQYF. The CDR3 DNA reads TGTGCCAGCAGCCAAGGACAGGACTACGAGCAGTACTTC.